This T cell receptor (beta chain) was captured by sequencing in a study of neurological immune-mediated disorders. The cDNA was synthesized by means of template-switch 5'RACE, which was carried out with 10-nucleotide random UMIs. A single record per CDR3 protein comes from TCRdb applying MiXCR to the 5' RACE reads. The table includes 65,000 to 70,000 distinct CDR3 sequences, 3% to 5% detected once. This clonotype occurred many times. The CDR3 is 14 amino acids. The ends were cut back, 1 base at V and 3 bases at J, with 9 bases in the middle. Germline CDR1 LGHDT, CDR2 YNNKEL (reference sequence). Sequencing was performed on PBMCs. This chain uses TRBV3-1 with TRBJ1-1, with unresolved D. The sequence was obtained from a man aged 25-40 years with multiple sclerosis. CDR3 in DNA: TGTGCCAGCAGCCAAGCGCCTGACGACACTGAAGCTTTCTTT. Translating gives CASSQAPDDTEAFF.